The 2 T cell receptor beta chains listed next were all sequenced from one sample in a study of T cell changes during pregnancy in multiple sclerosis. The method was immunoSEQ multiplex PCR; TCRdb's version includes in-frame clones alone and lacks a portion of them. The sample lists around 39,000 clones; about 90% were seen once. The input for sequencing was CD8+ T cells from peripheral blood mononuclear cells, taken before pregnancy. All receptors derive from a female donor with multiple sclerosis, enrolled in a pregnancy study.

V is TRBV28 and J is TRBJ2-1, with a possible D match to TRBD2 (6 bases). Trimming removed 7 bases at V and 5 bases at J, with 18 bases between. CDR1 and CDR2 from the germline V gene are MDHEN and SYDVKM. The CDR3 is 15 amino acids. For the CDR3, the DNA is TGTGCCAGCACCCTGGGGAGCGGGCTTGACAATGAGCAGTTCTTC. This gives the protein CASTLGSGLDNEQFF.

The V gene is TRBV6-5, the J gene TRBJ1-1; D remains ambiguous. Germline lookup yields CDR1 MNHEY and CDR2 SVGAGI. CDR3 length: 15 residues. V was clipped by 5 bases and J by 1 base, with 14 bases between them. CDR3 loop: CASSIIGRANTEAFF. The CDR3 DNA reads TGTGCCAGCAGTATTATCGGGAGGGCGAACACTGAAGCTTTCTTT.